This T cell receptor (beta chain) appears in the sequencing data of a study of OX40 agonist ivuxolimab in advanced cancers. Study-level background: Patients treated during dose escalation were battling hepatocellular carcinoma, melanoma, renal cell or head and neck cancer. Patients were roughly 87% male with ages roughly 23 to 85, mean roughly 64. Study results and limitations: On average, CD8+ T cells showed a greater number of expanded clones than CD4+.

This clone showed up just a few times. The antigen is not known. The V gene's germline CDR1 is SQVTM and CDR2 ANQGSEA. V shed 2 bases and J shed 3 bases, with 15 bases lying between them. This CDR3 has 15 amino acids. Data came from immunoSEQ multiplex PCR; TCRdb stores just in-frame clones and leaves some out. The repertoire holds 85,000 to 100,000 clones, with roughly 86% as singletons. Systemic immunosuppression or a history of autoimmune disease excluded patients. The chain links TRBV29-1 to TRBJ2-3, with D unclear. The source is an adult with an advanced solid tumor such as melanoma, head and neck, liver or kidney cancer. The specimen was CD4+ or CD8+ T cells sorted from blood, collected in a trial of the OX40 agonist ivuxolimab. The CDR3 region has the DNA TGCAGCGTTGAAAGAGCCAGTCTTGGGACAGATACGCAGTATTTT. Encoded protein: CSVERASLGTDTQYF.